This TCR beta chain was obtained from a study of CD8 T cells in ankylosing spondylitis. The study's findings and limits: CD8+ by phenotype, disease-linked clones were relatively rare in peripheral blood.

Trimming removed 4 bases from V and 2 bases from J; junction bases left unmatched: 1. This CDR3 comprises 14 residues. From germline, CDR1 is SGHTA and CDR2 FQGNSA. The table lists this clonotype with many counts. Its antigen is undetermined. Using quantitative 5'-RACE with molecular barcodes, the authors made TCR beta libraries. TCRdb fed the 5' RACE reads into MiXCR, producing one record per CDR3 protein. This table has around 35,000 distinct CDR3 sequences, 11% appearing once. The sample comprised synovial fluid, either unsorted or a sorted T cell fraction (not recorded which). The V call is TRBV7-2, the J call TRBJ2-7, with 11 bases aligning to TRBD2. This TCR was sampled from a male donor with ankylosing spondylitis. CDR3 nucleotides: TGTGCCAGCAGCTGGGGACTAGCGGCCTACGAGCAGTACTTC. Translation gives CASSWGLAAYEQYF.